The clone carrying this TCR beta chain has a handful of counts. The source of the sample is a study of blood T cell repertoires in COVID-19. Clones were read by immunoSEQ multiplex PCR, and TCRdb kept only the in-frame ones, dropping some. The table has 350,000 to 500,000 clones, more than 70% seen once. The V end lost 3 bases, the J end lost 7 bases, and 22 bases lay between the germline ends. This CDR3 region has 17 residues. CDR1 and CDR2 (germline): LNHDA, SQIVND (reference sequence). What was sequenced was PBMCs or T cells enriched from blood (not recorded which). This receptor was obtained from a woman aged 18-29 years who had been exposed to COVID-19. This chain links TRBV19 with TRBJ1-5; TRBD1 might be the D (6 bases). CDR3 sequence: CASSITSSRGGDQPQHF. The CDR3 nucleotides read TGTGCCAGTAGTATTACTTCGTCCAGGGGAGGGGACCAGCCCCAGCATTTT.